This T cell receptor (beta chain) was sequenced for a study of blood T cells in healthy people across ages. Study-level background: Capture via template switching afforded approximately one barcoded beta molecule per two T cells.

Alongside a J-beta primer mix, a sample-barcoded 5' primer served in a second PCR lasting roughly 6 to 11 cycles. Each CDR3 protein gets one entry after TCRdb re-called the 5' RACE reads with MiXCR. Seen here are 2 million or so distinct CDR3 sequences, 49% observed once, and the top ten hold over 2%. Details on this clonotype: One end of the junction does not line up with germline, which may come from a read error.

CDR1 and CDR2 from the germline V gene are PRHDT and FYEKMQ (reference sequence). The CDR3 totals 16 residues. This clonotype originated in a woman aged 40 to 50 in good health. The chain uses TRBV13 and TRBJ1-6; D uncertain. Sequenced material: blood. CDR3 DNA sequence: TGTGCTAGCAGCTTTACCGGGATTTCCTATAATTCACCCCTCCACTTT. This sequence encodes CASSFTGISYNSPLHF.